The sequence of this T cell receptor (beta chain) was determined in a study of T-cell reconstitution after alpha-beta-depleted transplantation in children. General study results and limits: The study reportedly traced alpha-beta T cells about two months after transplant to several hundred expanded graft clones. It was newly produced T cells that mostly accounted for T-cell counts and diversity one year after transplant. Day-60 TCRbeta diversity that was high in some patients was derived from surviving recipient T cells and thymic progenitors.

The TCRbeta library incorporated unique molecular identifiers. TCRdb reanalysed the PCR reads using MiXCR and keeps one entry per CDR3 protein. The table includes 700,000 to 950,000 distinct CDR3 sequences, roughly 15% detected once. About this clonotype itself: No antigen is known for it.

This CDR3 is 13 amino acids long. From germline, CDR1 is LGHNA and CDR2 YNFKEQ. Trimming took 5 bases from V and 9 from J; bases not matched to a gene: 9. The material was PBMCs, mostly from graft donor cells, obtained 360 days after TCRalphabeta/CD19-depleted stem cell transplant. The receptor comes from a male patient younger than 18 who had a stem cell transplant for acute lymphoblastic leukemia, so the T cells may come from the graft donor. This sequence joins TRBV4-2 and TRBJ2-7; TRBD1 aligns across 8 bases. The CDR3 nucleotides are TGTGCCAGCAGCTCGGACAGGGACGTTGCGCAGTACTTC. Its translation is CASSSDRDVAQYF.